The present entry profiles one T cell receptor beta chain with its context. Via MiXCR, TCRdb re-called the RT-PCR reads, giving one row per CDR3 protein. The data contain hundreds of thousands of distinct CDR3 sequences, 12% to 15% of them seen just once; the ten biggest clones take up about 3.6%. The CDR3 contains 19 residues. Germline V gives CDR1 SGDLS, CDR2 YYNGEE. V gave up 3 bases and J gave up 1 base, with 23 bases separating them. This rearrangement joins TRBV9 to TRBJ2-1, with a tentative D call TRBD2 (6 bases). The material sequenced was memory CD4+ T cells from blood. This sequence was found in a female donor in good health, serving as a healthy control. As DNA, the CDR3 is TGTGCCAGCAGCGCTACTGCCTGGGACTCGACGAGATCCTACAATGAGCAGTTCTTC. Amino acids: CASSATAWDSTRSYNEQFF.